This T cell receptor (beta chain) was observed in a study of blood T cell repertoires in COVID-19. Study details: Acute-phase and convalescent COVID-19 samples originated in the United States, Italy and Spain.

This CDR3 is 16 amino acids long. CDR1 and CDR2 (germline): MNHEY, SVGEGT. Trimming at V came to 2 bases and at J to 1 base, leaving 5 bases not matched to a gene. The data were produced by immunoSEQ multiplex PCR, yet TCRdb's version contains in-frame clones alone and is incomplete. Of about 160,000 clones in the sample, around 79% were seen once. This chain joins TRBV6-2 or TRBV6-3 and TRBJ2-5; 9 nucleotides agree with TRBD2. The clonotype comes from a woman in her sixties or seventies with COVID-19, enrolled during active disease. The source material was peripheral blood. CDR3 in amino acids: CASSYERGDIQETQYF. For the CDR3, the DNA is TGTGCCAGCAGTTACGAGCGGGGGGACATCCAAGAGACCCAGTACTTC.